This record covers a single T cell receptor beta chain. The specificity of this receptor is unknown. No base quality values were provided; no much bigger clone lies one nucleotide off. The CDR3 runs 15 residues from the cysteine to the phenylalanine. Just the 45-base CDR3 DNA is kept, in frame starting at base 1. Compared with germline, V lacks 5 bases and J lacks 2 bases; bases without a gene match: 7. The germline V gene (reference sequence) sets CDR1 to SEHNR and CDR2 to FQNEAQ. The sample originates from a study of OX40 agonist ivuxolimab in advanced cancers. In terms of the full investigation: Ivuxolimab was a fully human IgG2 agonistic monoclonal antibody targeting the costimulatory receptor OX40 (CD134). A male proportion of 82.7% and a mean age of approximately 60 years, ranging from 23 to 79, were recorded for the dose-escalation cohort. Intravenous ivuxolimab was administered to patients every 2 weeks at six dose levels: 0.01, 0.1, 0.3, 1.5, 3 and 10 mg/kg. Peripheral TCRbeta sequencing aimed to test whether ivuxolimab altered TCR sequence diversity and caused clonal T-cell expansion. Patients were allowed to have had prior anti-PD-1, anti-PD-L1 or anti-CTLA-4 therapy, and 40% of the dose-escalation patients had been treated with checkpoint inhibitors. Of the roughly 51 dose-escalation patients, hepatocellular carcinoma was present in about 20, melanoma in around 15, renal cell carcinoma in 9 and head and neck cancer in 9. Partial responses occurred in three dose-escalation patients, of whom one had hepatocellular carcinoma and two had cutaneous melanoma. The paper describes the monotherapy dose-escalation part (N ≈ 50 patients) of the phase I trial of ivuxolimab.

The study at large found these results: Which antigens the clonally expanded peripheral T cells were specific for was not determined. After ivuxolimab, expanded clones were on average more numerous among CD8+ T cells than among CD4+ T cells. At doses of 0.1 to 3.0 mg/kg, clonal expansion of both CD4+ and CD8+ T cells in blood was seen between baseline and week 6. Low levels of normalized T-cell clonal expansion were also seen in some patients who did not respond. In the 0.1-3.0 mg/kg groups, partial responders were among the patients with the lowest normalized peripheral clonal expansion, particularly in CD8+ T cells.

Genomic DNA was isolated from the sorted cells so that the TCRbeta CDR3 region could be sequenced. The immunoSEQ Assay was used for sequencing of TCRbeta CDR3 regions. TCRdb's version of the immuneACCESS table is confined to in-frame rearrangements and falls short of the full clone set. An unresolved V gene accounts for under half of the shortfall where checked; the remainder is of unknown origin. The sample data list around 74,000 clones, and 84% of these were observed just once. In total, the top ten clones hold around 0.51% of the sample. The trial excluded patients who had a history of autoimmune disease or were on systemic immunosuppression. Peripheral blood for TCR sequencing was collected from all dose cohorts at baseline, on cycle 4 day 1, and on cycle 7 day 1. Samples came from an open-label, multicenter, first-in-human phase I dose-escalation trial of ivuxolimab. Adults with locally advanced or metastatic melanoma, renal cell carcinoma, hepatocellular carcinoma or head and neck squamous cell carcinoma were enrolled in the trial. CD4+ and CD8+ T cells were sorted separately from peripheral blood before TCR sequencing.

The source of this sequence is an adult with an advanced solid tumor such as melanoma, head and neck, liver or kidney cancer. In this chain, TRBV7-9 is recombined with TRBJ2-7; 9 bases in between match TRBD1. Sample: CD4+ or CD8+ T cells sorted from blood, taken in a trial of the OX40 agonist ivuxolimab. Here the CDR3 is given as CASSATGGTAYEQYF. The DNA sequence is TGTGCCAGCAGCGCGACAGGGGGTACCGCCTACGAGCAGTACTTC.